These 20 T cell receptor beta chains came from one sample sequenced in a study of T cell responses to AZD1222 COVID-19 vaccine. Here immunoSEQ multiplex PCR was the method, and the copy in TCRdb shows in-frame clones only, minus some. The table lists about 100,000 clones, more than 70% of them singletons. The sequenced sample was peripheral blood, obtained on day 0 of MenACWY control vaccination. These receptor sequences come from an adult in good health.

This chain uses TRBV9 with TRBJ2-5, with 9 bases aligning to TRBD1. The CDR3 contains 16 residues. Trimming cost V 2 bases and J 5 bases; bases outside gene matches: 10. Germline-derived CDR1 and CDR2 are SGDLS and YYNGEE. The chain's CDR3 is CASSVTGTGRWETQYF. The CDR3 DNA is TGTGCCAGCAGCGTTACCGGGACAGGGAGGTGGGAGACCCAGTACTTC.

The chain carries TRBV5-1 and TRBJ2-5, with 9 bases fitting TRBD1. The germline CDR1 and CDR2 sequences are SGHRS and YFSETQ. V lost 2 bases, J lost 5 bases, and 7 bases stayed unmatched. This CDR3 is built from 15 residues. CDR3 nucleotides: TGCGCCAGCAGCTTCTCTACAGGGGGCGAGGAGACCCAGTACTTC. Protein product: CASSFSTGGEETQYF.

The chain has TRBV9 and TRBJ1-1; tentative D call: TRBD1 (6 bases). The length of the CDR3 is 15 residues. V lost 0 bases to trimming and J lost 1 base, with 10 bases between them. Per the germline V gene, CDR1 is SGDLS and CDR2 is YYNGEE. The CDR3 sequence is CASSVVGTPNTEAFF. The CDR3 coding sequence is TGTGCCAGCAGCGTAGTAGGGACACCGAACACTGAAGCTTTCTTT. Full variable domain (remainder filled in from reference TRBV9 and TRBJ1-1): DSGVTQTPKHLITATGQRVTLRCSPRSGDLSVYWYQQSLDQGLQFLIQYYNGEERAKGNILERFSAQQFPDLHSELNLSSLELGDSALYFCASSVVGTPNTEAFFGQGTRLTVV.

DNA for the CDR3: TGCAGTGCTAGTCCGGGACAGGGGCAAGAGACCCAGTACTTC. Amino acid sequence: CSASPGQGQETQYF. The chain is built from TRBV20-1 and TRBJ2-5; 10 bases are shared with TRBD1. The CDR3 has 14 amino acids. The germline V gene has CDR1 DFQATT and CDR2 SNEGSKA (reference sequence). V lost 3 bases, J lost 2 bases, and 3 bases stayed unmatched.

The chain has TRBV10-3 and TRBJ2-1; D not resolved. Per germline, CDR1 ENHRY and CDR2 SYGVKD. V was clipped by 0 bases and J by 8 bases, with 11 bases between them. The CDR3 is 14 amino acids. The CDR3 DNA reads as TGTGCCATCAGTGAGTCGAATGCGTTGGATGAGCAGTTCTTC. This gives the protein CAISESNALDEQFF.

The V call is TRBV9, the J call TRBJ2-2, with a possible D match to TRBD2 (6 bases). The CDR3 is 14 residues long. The germline CDR1 and CDR2 sequences are SGDLS and YYNGEE. V gave up 4 bases and J gave up 4 bases, with 11 bases separating them. CDR3 DNA: TGTGCCAGCAGCTCGCGGGACGGCACCGGGGAGCTGTTTTTT. This sequence encodes CASSSRDGTGELFF.

As regards this clone: Other DNA sequences from this sample encode an identical CDR3 as well. V and J are TRBV12-3 or TRBV12-4 and TRBJ2-3; no definite D call. The CDR3 totals 11 residues. Trimming shortened V by 1 base and J by 6 bases, and 2 bases separated the two germline ends. This CDR3 reads CASSLGDTQYF. CDR3 sequence (DNA): TGTGCCAGCAGTTTAGGGGATACGCAGTATTTT.

This chain connects TRBV2 to TRBJ1-1; TRBD1 aligns across 9 bases. The CDR3 loop spans 14 amino acids. The ends lost 4 bases at V and 4 bases at J; junction bases unmatched: 4. Germline values: CDR1 SNHLY, CDR2 FYNNEI. The CDR3 region is CASSATGGFTEAFF. CDR3 nucleotides: TGTGCCAGCAGTGCAACAGGGGGCTTCACTGAAGCTTTCTTT.

The chain employs TRBV10-2 and TRBJ1-4, with TRBD1 identical over 7 bases. Trimming cost V 3 bases and J 0 bases; bases outside gene matches: 1. The CDR3 is made up of 15 amino acids. Germline V gene sequence: CDR1 WSHSY, CDR2 SAAADI. The CDR3 is CASSDGTATNEKLFF. The CDR3 DNA sequence: TGCGCCAGCAGTGACGGGACAGCAACTAATGAAAAACTGTTTTTT.

The rearrangement links TRBV4-1 to TRBJ2-2, with 7 positions matching TRBD1. The germline gives CDR1 MGHRA, CDR2 YSYEKL. This CDR3 region has 17 residues. V was clipped by 2 bases and J by 0 bases; unmatched bases: 6. In DNA, the CDR3 is TGCGCCAGCAGCCAACTATCCGGGACAGCGAACACCGGGGAGCTGTTTTTT. Protein product: CASSQLSGTANTGELFF.

CDR3 protein: CASSVEAAGNYGYTF. The CDR3, as DNA: TGTGCCAGCAGCGTAGAGGCGGCGGGGAACTATGGCTACACCTTC. The chain employs TRBV9 and TRBJ1-2; D is uncertain. CDR3 length: 15 amino acids. V lost 0 bases and J 2 bases, leaving 11 bases between the germline ends. Germline V gene data show CDR1 as SGDLS and CDR2 as YYNGEE. Full variable domain (missing parts from reference TRBV9 and TRBJ1-2): DSGVTQTPKHLITATGQRVTLRCSPRSGDLSVYWYQQSLDQGLQFLIQYYNGEERAKGNILERFSAQQFPDLHSELNLSSLELGDSALYFCASSVEAAGNYGYTFGSGTRLTVV.

CDR3 DNA sequence: TGCGCCAGCAGCCAAGATGTCAGGCAAAACACTGAAGCTTTCTTT. Protein: CASSQDVRQNTEAFF. The rearrangement joins TRBV4-3 to TRBJ1-1; D not certain. The germline V gene encodes CDR1 LGHNA and CDR2 YSLEER. The CDR3 is made up of 15 amino acids. Deletions cut 0 bases from V and 2 bases from J, with 10 bases between.

The chain combines TRBV6-2 or TRBV6-3 with TRBJ2-3; no clear D. CDR1 is MNHEY and CDR2 is SVGEGT in the germline V gene. CDR3 size: 15 residues. The V end lost 2 bases, the J end lost 0 bases, and 9 bases lay between the germline ends. In nucleotides, the CDR3 is TGTGCCAGCAGTTACGGCAGCTTCAGCACAGATACGCAGTATTTT. Protein: CASSYGSFSTDTQYF.

The V gene is TRBV2, the J gene TRBJ1-2; 7 nucleotides agree with TRBD1. The CDR3 runs to 14 residues. J was trimmed by 4 bases and V by 6 bases; bases with no gene match: 8. Germline loops: CDR1 SNHLY, CDR2 FYNNEI. In DNA form, the CDR3 reads TGTGCCAGCAGCCGGGACAGCTCTTTCTATGGCTACACCTTC. Its protein product is CASSRDSSFYGYTF.

This chain joins TRBV30 and TRBJ2-1; TRBD2 aligns across 9 bases. Germline V gene lookup returns CDR1 GTSNPN and CDR2 SVGIG (reference sequence). CDR3 length: 14 residues. The ends lost 4 bases at V and 11 bases at J; junction bases unmatched: 12. This chain's CDR3 is CAWNPGLAADKQFF. The CDR3 DNA follows: TGTGCCTGGAATCCGGGACTAGCCGCGGATAAGCAGTTCTTC.

This chain joins TRBV3-1 (or the pseudogene TRBV3-2) and TRBJ2-7; 7 nucleotides line up with TRBD2. J was trimmed by 7 bases and V by 3 bases; bases with no gene match: 6. The germline V gene has CDR1 LGHDT and CDR2 YNNKEL (reference sequence). This CDR3 has 13 residues. The CDR3 DNA sequence: TGTGCCAGCAGCCAGGGAGGGCCTGGGGAGCAGTACTTC. It encodes CASSQGGPGEQYF.

J is TRBJ1-5 and V is TRBV7-8, with 7 bases identical to TRBD1. Per germline, CDR1 SGHVS and CDR2 FQNEAQ. The CDR3 is made up of 17 amino acids. J lost 2 bases, V lost 5 bases, and 12 bases had no gene match. CDR3 loop: CASSAAPRGPGNQPQHF. DNA of the CDR3: TGTGCCAGCAGCGCGGCTCCAAGGGGGCCGGGCAATCAGCCCCAGCATTTT. Together with reference TRBV7-8 and TRBJ1-5, the CDR3 gives the full variable domain: GAGVSQSPRYKVAKRGQDVALRCDPISGHVSLFWYQQALGQGPEFLTYFQNEAQLDKSGLPSDRFFAERPEGSVSTLKIQRTQQEDSAVYLCASSAAPRGPGNQPQHFGDGTRLSIL.

The chain joins TRBV21-1 to TRBJ2-3. TRBV21-1 is a listed pseudogene. The CDR3 covers 14 residues. CDR3 DNA sequence: TGTGCCAGCAGCAAAGTCGGAACCACAGATACGCAGTATTTT. Translated, it gives CASSKVGTTDTQYF.

This clone was detected only once. This chain connects TRBV19 to TRBJ2-1, with TRBD2 matching 12 bases. Unmatched junction bases numbered 3, after V lost 6 bases and J lost 6 bases. Germline V gives CDR1 LNHDA, CDR2 SQIVND (reference sequence). This CDR3 is built from 14 residues. DNA for the CDR3: TGTGCCAGTAGAGGACTAGCGGGACGCAATGAGCAGTTCTTC. It yields the protein CASRGLAGRNEQFF.

This clone was seen only once. The V call is TRBV5-1, the J call TRBJ2-4; D may be TRBD2 (5 bases). Germline V gives CDR1 SGHRS, CDR2 YFSETQ. Between the trimmed V and J ends, which lost 4 bases and 4 bases, there was a span of 12 bases. The CDR3 has 14 residues. The CDR3 nucleotides read TGCGCCAGCAGCCAAGGGAGCGGTAAAAACATTCAGTACTTC. Translated: CASSQGSGKNIQYF.